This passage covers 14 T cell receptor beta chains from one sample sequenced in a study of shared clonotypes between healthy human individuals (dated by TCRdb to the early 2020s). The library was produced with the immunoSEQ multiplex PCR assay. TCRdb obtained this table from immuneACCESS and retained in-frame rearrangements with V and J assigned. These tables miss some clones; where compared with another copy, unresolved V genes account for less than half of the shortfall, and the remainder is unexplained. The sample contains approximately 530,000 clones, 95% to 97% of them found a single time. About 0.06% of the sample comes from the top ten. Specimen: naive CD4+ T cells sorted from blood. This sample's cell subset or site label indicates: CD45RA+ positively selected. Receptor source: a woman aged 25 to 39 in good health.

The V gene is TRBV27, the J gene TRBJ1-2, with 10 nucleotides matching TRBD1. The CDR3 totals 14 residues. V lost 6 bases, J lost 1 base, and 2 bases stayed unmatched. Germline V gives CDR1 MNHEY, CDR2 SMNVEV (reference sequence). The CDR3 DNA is TGTGCCAGCAGGACAGGGGGCGATAACTATGGCTACACCTTC. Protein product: CASRTGGDNYGYTF.

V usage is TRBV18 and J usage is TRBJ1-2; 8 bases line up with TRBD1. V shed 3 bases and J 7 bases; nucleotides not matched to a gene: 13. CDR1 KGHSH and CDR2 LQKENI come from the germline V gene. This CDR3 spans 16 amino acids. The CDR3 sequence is CASSPWTGKGSGGYTF. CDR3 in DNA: TGTGCCAGCTCACCTTGGACAGGGAAGGGCAGCGGTGGCTACACCTTC.

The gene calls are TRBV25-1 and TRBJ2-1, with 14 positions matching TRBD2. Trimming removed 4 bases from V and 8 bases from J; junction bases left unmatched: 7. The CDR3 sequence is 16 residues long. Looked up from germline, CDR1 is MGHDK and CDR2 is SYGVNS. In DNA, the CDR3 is TGTGCCAGCAGTGTGGGACTAGCGGGAGTAGGGGATGAGCAGTTCTTC. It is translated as CASSVGLAGVGDEQFF.

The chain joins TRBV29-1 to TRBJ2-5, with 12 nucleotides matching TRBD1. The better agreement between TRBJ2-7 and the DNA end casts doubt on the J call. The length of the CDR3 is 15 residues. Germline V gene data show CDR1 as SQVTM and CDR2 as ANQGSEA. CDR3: CSVATLGTGGREQYF. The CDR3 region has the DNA TGCAGCGTGGCTACCTTAGGGACAGGGGGCCGCGAGCAGTACTTC.

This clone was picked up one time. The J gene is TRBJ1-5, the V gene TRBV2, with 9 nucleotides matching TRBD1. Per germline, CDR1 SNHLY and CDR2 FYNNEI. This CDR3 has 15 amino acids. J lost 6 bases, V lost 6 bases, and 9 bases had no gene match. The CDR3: CASSRLDRGTQPQHF. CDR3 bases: TGTGCCAGCAGCCGCCTAGACAGGGGGACTCAGCCCCAGCATTTT. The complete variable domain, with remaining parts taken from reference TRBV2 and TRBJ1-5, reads EPEVTQTPSHQVTQMGQEVILRCVPISNHLYFYWYRQILGQKVEFLVSFYNNEISEKSEIFDDQFSVERPDGSNFTLKIRSTKLEDSAMYFCASSRLDRGTQPQHFGDGTRLSIL.

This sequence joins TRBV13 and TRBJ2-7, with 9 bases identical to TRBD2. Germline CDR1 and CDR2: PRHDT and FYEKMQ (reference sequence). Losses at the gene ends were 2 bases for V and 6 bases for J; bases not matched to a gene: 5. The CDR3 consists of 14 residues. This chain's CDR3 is CASSLSGRRFEQYF. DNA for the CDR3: TGTGCCAGCAGCTTAAGCGGGAGGCGGTTCGAGCAGTACTTC.

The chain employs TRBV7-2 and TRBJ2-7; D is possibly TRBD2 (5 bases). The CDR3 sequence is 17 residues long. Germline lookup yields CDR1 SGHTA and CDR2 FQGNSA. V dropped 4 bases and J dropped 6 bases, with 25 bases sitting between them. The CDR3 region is CASSSATPGFPSLEQYF. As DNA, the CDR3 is TGTGCCAGCAGCTCGGCAACTCCGGGATTTCCCTCCCTCGAGCAGTACTTC.

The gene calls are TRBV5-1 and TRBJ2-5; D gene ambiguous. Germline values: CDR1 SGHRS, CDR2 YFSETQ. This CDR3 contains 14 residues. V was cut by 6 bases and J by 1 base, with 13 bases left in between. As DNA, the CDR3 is TGCGCCAGCACCAGCTGGACCCTCCAAGAGACCCAGTACTTC. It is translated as CASTSWTLQETQYF.

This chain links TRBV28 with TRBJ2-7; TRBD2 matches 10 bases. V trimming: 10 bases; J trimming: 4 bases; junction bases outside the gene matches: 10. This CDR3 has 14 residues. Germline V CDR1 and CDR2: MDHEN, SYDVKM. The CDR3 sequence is CATTGLAGAYEQYF. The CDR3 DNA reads TGTGCCACCACGGGGCTAGCGGGGGCATACGAGCAGTACTTC.

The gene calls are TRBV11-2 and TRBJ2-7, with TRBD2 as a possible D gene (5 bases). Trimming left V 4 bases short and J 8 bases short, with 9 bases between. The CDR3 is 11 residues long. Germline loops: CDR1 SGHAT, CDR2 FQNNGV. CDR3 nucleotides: TGTGCCAGCAGCTCGGGGTGGAAGCAGTACTTC. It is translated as CASSSGWKQYF.

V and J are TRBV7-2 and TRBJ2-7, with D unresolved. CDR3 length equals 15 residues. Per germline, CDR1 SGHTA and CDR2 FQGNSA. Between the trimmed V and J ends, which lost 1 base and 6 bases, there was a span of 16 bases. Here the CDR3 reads CASSLEVFKGGEQYF. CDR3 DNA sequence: TGTGCCAGCAGCTTAGAAGTATTTAAAGGTGGCGAGCAGTACTTC.

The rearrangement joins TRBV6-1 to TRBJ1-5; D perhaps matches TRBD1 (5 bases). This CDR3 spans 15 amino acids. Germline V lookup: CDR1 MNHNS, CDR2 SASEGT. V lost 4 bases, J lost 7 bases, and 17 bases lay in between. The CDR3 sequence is CASSGRFGAVQPQHF. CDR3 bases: TGTGCCAGCAGTGGGCGCTTTGGGGCGGTACAGCCCCAGCATTTT.

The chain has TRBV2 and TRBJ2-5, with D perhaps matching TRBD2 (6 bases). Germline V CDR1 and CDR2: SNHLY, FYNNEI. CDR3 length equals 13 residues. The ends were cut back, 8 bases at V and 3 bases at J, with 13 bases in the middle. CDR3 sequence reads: CASPGGGEETQYF. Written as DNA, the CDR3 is TGTGCCAGCCCCGGGGGAGGAGAAGAGACCCAGTACTTC.

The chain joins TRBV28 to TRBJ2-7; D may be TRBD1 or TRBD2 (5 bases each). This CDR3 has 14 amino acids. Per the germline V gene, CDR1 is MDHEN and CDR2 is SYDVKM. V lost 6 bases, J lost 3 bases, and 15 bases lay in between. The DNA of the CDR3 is TGTGCCAGCAGGCAGACTCTGAGGGGCTACGAGCAGTACTTC. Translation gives CASRQTLRGYEQYF.